The rows below give T cell receptor beta chains drawn from one sample of a study of cytomegalovirus exposure and HLA in healthy donors. The assay was immunoSEQ multiplex PCR, and TCRdb's table has in-frame clones only and misses some. The profile shows 90,000 or so clones, roughly 85% of them singletons. Sequenced sample: PBMCs. The receptors were gathered from a man between 18 and 29 years old in good health and CMV-seropositive. The CDR3 runs from the conserved cysteine through the conserved F or W. D genes are given only for firm matches. Clone sizes are given selectively: once, few, many, or a class where the clone is expanded.

clone_size	d_call	v_call	j_call	cdr3_aa	cdr3_nt
.	.	TRBV6-4	TRBJ1-2	CASSIDAGKNYGYTF	TGTGCCAGCAGTATCGACGCAGGGAAGAACTATGGCTACACCTTC
.	.	TRBV21-1	TRBJ2-7	CASSLKGRREQYF	TGTGCCAGCAGCCTCAAGGGGAGGCGCGAGCAGTACTTC
.	.	TRBV14	TRBJ2-5	CASSQVWRGETQYF	TGTGCCAGCAGCCAAGTCTGGAGGGGAGAGACCCAGTACTTC
.	TRBD2	TRBV7-8	TRBJ2-7	CASSLGTSGLYEQYF	TGTGCCAGCAGCTTAGGGACTAGCGGGCTCTACGAGCAGTACTTC
.	TRBD1	TRBV7-9	TRBJ1-1	CASSRPGTAFEAFF	TGTGCCAGCAGCCGCCCCGGGACAGCTTTTGAAGCTTTCTTT
.	.	TRBV5-6	TRBJ1-1	CASSFKLSQGPEAFF	TGTGCCAGCAGCTTCAAACTCTCACAGGGTCCTGAAGCTTTCTTT
.	.	TRBV5-4	TRBJ2-2	CASSRGQNTGELFF	TGTGCCAGCAGCCGGGGACAGAACACCGGGGAGCTGTTTTTT
once	.	TRBV7-3	TRBJ1-2	CASSLQADKGNYGYTF	TGTGCCAGCAGCCTCCAGGCAGACAAGGGGAACTATGGCTACACCTTC
.	.	TRBV30	TRBJ2-7	CAWSVRGTSYEQYF	TGTGCCTGGAGTGTACGGGGGACCTCCTACGAGCAGTACTTC
.	TRBD2	TRBV28	TRBJ2-5	CASSPGLAVQETQYF	TGTGCCAGCAGTCCGGGACTAGCGGTACAAGAGACCCAGTACTTC
.	.	TRBV28	TRBJ1-1	CASAARNTEAFF	TGTGCCAGCGCGGCCAGGAACACTGAAGCTTTCTTT
.	TRBD2	TRBV13	TRBJ2-2	CASSPTYGLAGTGELFF	TGTGCCAGCAGCCCAACCTACGGACTAGCGGGGACCGGGGAGCTGTTTTTT
once	.	TRBV10-3	TRBJ2-5	CAISLHPTGQETQYF	TGTGCCATCAGCCTCCATCCGACAGGACAAGAGACCCAGTACTTC
.	TRBD1	TRBV6-5	TRBJ2-7	CASSQDRGTYEQYF	TGTGCCAGCAGCCAGGACAGGGGGACCTACGAGCAGTACTTC